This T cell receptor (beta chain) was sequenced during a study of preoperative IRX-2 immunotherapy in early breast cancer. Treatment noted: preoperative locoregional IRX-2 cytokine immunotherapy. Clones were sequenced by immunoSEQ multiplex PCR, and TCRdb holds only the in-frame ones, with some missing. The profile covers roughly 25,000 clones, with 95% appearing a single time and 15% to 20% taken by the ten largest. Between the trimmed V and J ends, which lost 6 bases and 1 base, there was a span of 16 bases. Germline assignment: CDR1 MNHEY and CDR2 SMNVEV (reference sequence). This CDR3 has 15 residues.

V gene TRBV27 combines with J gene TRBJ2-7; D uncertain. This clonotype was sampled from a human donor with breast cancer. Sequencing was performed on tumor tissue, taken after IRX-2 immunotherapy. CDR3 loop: CASRDRVSVSYEQYF. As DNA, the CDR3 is TGTGCCAGCAGAGACCGGGTCTCTGTATCCTACGAGCAGTACTTC.